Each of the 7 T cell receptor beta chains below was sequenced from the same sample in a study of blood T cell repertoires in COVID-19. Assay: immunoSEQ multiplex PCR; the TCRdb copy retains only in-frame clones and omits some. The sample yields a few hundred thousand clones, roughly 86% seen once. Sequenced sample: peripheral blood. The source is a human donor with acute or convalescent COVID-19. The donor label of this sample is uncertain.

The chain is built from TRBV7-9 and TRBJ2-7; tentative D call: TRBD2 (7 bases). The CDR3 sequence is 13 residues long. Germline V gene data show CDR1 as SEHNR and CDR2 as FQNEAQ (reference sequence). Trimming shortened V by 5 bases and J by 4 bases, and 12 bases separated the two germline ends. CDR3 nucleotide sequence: TGTGCCAGCAGCGAGGGAGGGGGATACGAGCAGTACTTC. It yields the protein CASSEGGGYEQYF.

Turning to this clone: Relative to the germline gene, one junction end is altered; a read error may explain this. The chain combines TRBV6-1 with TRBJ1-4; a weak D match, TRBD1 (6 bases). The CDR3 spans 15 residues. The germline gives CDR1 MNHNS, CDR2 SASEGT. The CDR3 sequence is CASSEARGTNEKLFF. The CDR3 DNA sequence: TGTGCCAGCAGCGAAGCAAGGGGGACTAATGAAAAACTGTTTTTT.

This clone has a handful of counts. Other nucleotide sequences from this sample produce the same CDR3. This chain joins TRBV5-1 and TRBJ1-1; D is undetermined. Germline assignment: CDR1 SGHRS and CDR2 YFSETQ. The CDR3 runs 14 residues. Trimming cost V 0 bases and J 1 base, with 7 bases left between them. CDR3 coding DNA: TGCGCCAGCAGCTTGGCAGGATCGAACACTGAAGCTTTCTTT. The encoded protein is CASSLAGSNTEAFF.

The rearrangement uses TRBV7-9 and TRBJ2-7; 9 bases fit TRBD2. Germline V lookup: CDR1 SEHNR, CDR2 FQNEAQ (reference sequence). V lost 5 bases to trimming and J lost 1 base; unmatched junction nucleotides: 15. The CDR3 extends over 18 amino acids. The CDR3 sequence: CASSARRGGRLLSYEQYF. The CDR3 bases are TGTGCCAGCAGCGCACGGCGGGGGGGAAGGTTATTGTCCTACGAGCAGTACTTC.

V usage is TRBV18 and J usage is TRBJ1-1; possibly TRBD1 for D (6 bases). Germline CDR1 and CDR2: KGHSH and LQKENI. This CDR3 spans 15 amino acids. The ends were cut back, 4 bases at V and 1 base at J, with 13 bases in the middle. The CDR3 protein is CASSRQTGENTEAFF. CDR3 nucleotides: TGTGCCAGCTCACGACAGACAGGAGAGAACACTGAAGCTTTCTTT.

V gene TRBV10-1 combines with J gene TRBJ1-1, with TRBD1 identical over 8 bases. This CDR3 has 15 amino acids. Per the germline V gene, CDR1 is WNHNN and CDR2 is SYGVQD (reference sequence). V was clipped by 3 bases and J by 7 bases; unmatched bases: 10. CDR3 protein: CASSDPGRGLGEAFF. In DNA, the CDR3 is TGCGCCAGCAGTGACCCGGGCAGGGGGCTGGGTGAAGCTTTCTTT.

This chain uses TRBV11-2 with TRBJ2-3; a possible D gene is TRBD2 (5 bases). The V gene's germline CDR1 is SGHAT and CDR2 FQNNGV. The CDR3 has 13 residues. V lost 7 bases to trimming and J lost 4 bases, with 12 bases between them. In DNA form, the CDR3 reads TGTGCCAGCAAATTCTGGACTCCAGATACGCAGTATTTT. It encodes CASKFWTPDTQYF.